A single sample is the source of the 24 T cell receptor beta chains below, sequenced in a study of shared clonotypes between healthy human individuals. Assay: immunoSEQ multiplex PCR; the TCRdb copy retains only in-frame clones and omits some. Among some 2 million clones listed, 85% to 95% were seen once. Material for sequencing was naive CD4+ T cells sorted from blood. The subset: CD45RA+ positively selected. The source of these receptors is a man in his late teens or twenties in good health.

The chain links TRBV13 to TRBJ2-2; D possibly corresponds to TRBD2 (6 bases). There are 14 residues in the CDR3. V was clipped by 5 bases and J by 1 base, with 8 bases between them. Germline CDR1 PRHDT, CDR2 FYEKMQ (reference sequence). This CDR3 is CASSVTRNTGELFF. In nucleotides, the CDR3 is TGTGCCAGCAGCGTGACTAGGAACACCGGGGAGCTGTTTTTT.

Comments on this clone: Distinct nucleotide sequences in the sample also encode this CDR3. The CDR3 nucleotides are TGTGCCAGCAGCGTCGAGGGCGAGACCCAGTACTTC. Translation gives CASSVEGETQYF. The chain couples TRBV9 to TRBJ2-5, with TRBD2 as a possible D gene (5 bases). Trimming left V 2 bases short and J 5 bases short, with 7 bases between. Germline-derived CDR1 and CDR2 are SGDLS and YYNGEE. This CDR3 is built from 12 residues.

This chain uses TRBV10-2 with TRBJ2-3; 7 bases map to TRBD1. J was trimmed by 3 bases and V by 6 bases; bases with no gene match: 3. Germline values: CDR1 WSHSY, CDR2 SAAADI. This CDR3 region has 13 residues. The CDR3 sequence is CASRTGWTDTQYF. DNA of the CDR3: TGCGCCAGCAGGACAGGGTGGACAGATACGCAGTATTTT.

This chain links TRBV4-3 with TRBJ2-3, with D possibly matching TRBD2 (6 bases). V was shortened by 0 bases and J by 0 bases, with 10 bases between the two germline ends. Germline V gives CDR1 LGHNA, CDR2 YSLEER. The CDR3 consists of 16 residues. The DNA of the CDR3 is TGCGCCAGCAGCCAAGACGGGGGACTTAGCACAGATACGCAGTATTTT. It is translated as CASSQDGGLSTDTQYF.

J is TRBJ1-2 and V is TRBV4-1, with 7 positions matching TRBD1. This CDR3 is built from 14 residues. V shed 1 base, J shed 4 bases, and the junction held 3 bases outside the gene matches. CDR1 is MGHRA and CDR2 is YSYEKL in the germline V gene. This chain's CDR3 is CASSQAGTAYGYTF. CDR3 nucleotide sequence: TGCGCCAGCAGCCAAGCCGGGACAGCCTATGGCTACACCTTC.

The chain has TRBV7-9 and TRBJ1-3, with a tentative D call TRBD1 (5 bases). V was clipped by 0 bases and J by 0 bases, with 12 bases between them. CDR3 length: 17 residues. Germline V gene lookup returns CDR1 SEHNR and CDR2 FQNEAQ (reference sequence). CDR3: CASSLARQGSSGNTIYF. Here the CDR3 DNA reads TGTGCCAGCAGCTTAGCGCGGCAGGGAAGCTCTGGAAACACCATATATTTT.

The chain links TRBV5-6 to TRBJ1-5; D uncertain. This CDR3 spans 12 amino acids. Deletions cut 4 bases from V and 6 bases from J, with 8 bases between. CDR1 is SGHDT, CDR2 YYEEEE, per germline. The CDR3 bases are TGTGCCAGCAGCCCTGATCCTCAGCCCCAGCATTTT. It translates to CASSPDPQPQHF.

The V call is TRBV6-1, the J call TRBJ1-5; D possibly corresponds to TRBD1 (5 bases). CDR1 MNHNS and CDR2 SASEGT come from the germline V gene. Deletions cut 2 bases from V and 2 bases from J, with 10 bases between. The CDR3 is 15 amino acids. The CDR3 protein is CASSEKGLGNQPQHF. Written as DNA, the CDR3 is TGTGCCAGCAGTGAAAAGGGGCTCGGCAATCAGCCCCAGCATTTT.

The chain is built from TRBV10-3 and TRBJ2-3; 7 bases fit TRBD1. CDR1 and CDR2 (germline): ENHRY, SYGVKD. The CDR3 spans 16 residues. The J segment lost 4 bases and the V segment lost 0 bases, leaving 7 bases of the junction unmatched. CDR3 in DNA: TGTGCCATCAGTGAGTCGGCAGGGGGTAGGGCAGATACGCAGTATTTT. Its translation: CAISESAGGRADTQYF.

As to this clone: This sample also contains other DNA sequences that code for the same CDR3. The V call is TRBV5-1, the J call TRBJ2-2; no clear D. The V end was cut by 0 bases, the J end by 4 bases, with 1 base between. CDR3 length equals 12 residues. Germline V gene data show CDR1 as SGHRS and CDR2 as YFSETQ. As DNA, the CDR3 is TGCGCCAGCAGCTTGGCCACCGGGGAGCTGTTTTTT. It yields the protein CASSLATGELFF.

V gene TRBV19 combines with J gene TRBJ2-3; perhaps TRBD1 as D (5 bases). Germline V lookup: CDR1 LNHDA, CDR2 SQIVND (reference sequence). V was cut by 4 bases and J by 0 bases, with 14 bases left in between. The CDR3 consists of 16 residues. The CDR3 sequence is CASSTRQRASTDTQYF. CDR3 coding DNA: TGTGCCAGTAGTACACGACAGAGAGCTAGCACAGATACGCAGTATTTT.

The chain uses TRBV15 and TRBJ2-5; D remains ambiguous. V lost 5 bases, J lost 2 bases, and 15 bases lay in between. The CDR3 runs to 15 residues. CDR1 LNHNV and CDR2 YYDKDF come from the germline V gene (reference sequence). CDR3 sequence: CATSESLAEQETQYF. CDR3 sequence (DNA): TGTGCCACCAGCGAATCATTGGCGGAACAAGAGACCCAGTACTTC.

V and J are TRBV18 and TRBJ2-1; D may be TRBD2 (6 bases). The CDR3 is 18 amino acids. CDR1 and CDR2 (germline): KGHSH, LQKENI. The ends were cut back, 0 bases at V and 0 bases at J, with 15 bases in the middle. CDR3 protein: CASSPPVGGGSSYNEQFF. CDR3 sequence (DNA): TGTGCCAGCTCACCACCGGTGGGGGGAGGCAGCTCCTACAATGAGCAGTTCTTC.

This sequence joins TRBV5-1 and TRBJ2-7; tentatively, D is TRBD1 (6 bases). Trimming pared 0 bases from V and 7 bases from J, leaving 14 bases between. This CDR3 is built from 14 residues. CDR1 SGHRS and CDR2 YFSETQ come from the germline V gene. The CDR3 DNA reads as TGCGCCAGCAGCTTGGCTCAGGGGACGGGGGAGCAGTACTTC. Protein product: CASSLAQGTGEQYF.

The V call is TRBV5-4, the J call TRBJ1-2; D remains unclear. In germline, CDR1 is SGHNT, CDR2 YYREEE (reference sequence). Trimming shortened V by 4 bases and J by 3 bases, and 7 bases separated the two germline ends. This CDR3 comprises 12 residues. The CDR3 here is CASSKTDYGYTF. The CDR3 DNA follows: TGTGCCAGCAGCAAAACGGACTATGGCTACACCTTC.

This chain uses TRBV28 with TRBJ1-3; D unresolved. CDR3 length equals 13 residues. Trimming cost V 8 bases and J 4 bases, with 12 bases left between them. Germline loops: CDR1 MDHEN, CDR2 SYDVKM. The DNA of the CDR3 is TGTGCCAGCGGTTCAATTGGGGGAAACACCATATATTTT. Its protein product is CASGSIGGNTIYF.

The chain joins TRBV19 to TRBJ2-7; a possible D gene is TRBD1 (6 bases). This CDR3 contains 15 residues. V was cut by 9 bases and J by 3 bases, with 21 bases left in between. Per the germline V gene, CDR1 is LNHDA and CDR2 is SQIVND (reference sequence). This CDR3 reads CARYLTGNEGYEQYF. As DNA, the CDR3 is TGTGCCAGATACCTTACAGGGAACGAGGGCTACGAGCAGTACTTC.

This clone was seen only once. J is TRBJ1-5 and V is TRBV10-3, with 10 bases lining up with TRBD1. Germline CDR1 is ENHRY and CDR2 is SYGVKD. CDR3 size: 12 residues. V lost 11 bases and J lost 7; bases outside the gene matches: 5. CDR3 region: CASGQGVQPQHF. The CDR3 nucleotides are TGTGCCTCAGGACAGGGGGTGCAGCCCCAGCATTTT.

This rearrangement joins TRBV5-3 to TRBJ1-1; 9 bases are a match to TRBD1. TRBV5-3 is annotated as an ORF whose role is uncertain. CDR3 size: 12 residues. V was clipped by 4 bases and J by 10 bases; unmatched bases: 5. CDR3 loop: CARSAGTGRAFF. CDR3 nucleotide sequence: TGTGCCAGAAGCGCTGGGACAGGGCGAGCTTTCTTT.

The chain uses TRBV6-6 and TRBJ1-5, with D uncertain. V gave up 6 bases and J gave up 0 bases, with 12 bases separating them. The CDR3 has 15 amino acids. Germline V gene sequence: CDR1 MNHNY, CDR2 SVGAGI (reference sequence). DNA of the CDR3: TGTGCCAGCAGCCGGACCGAGAATAGCAATCAGCCCCAGCATTTT. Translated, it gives CASSRTENSNQPQHF.

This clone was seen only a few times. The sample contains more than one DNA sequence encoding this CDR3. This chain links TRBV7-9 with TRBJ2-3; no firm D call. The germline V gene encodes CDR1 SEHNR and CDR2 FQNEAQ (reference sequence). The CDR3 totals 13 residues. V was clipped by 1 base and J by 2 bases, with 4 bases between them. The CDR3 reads CASSLGTTDTQYF. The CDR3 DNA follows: TGTGCCAGCAGCTTAGGGACCACAGATACGCAGTATTTT.

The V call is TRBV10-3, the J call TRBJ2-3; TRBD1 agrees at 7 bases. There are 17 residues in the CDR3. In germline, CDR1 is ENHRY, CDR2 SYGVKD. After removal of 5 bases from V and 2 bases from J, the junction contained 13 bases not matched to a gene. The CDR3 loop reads CAISRSPVDRDTDTQYF. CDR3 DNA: TGTGCCATCAGTAGGTCCCCGGTCGACAGGGACACAGATACGCAGTATTTT.

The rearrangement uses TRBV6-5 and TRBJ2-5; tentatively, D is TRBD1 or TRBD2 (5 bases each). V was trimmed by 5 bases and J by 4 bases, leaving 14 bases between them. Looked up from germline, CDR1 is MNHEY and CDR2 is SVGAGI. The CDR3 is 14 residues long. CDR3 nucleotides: TGTGCCAGCAGTCCCTACCGGGGCCGAGAGACCCAGTACTTC. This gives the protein CASSPYRGRETQYF.

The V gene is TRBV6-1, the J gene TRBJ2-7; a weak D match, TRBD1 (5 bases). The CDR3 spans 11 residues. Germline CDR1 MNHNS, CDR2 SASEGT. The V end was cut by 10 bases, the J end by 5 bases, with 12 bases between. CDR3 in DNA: TGTGCCACATCAGGCAGGGACGAGCAGTACTTC. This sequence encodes CATSGRDEQYF.